This T cell receptor beta chain was captured by sequencing in a study of control samples from healthy donors and cancer patients (TCRdb year 2020). V sheds 4 bases and J sheds 6 bases, leaving 13 bases between their ends. The germline V gene (reference sequence) specifies SEHNR as CDR1 and FQNEAQ as CDR2. Spanning cysteine to phenylalanine, the CDR3 consists of 13 amino acids. The DNA shown is the 39-base CDR3, in frame from base 1. Libraries were built with the immunoSEQ multiplex PCR assay. What TCRdb holds here is the immuneACCESS table cut down to in-frame rearrangements. Part of the clones is not present; checked against another copy, under half of the missing clones reflect an unresolved V gene, and the others are unexplained. Present in this sample are 350,000 to 450,000 clones, about nine tenths of which were seen just once. Around 6.5% of the sample is taken by the ten largest. Comments on this clone: Its antigen is not yet known. Base qualities are missing; no much larger clone stands one base away.

Sequenced sample: PBMCs. The chain is encoded by TRBV7-9 joined to TRBJ2-7; too little of a D gene remains to name it. The TCR originated in a man between 35 and 55 years old with head and neck cancer. The encoded CDR3 is CASSSTPNGEQYF. The bases are TGTGCCAGCAGCTCCACACCAAACGGCGAGCAGTACTTC.